Listed here are 5 T cell receptor beta chains from one sample, sequenced in a study of T-cell reconstitution after alpha-beta-depleted transplantation in children. A TCRbeta library incorporating unique molecular identifiers was prepared. TCRdb used MiXCR to reprocess the PCR reads, holding one entry per CDR3 protein. The sample carries 350,000 to 500,000 distinct CDR3 sequences, roughly 43% recorded once. The material was PBMCs, obtained before TCRalphabeta/CD19-depleted stem cell transplant. The source is a girl aged 2-10 years with aplastic anemia, due to receive a stem cell transplant.

This clonotype was counted many times. This chain uses TRBV20-1 with TRBJ1-3; D unclear. Per germline, CDR1 DFQATT and CDR2 SNEGSKA (reference sequence). CDR3 length: 14 amino acids. V lost 4 bases and J 4 bases, leaving 14 bases between the germline ends. The CDR3 sequence is CSATDGRPGNTIYF. CDR3 nucleotides: TGCAGTGCTACCGACGGGAGACCCGGAAACACCATATATTTT.

DNA of the CDR3: TGTGCCATCAGCCCACAGGGGCAAGCCTACGAGCAGTACTTC. Amino acid sequence: CAISPQGQAYEQYF. The chain recombines TRBV10-3 with TRBJ2-7; 7 positions match TRBD1. This CDR3 has 14 amino acids. J gave up 2 bases and V 6 bases, and 7 bases lay outside the gene matches. Germline lookup yields CDR1 ENHRY and CDR2 SYGVKD.

The chain carries TRBV5-1 and TRBJ2-3; D is possibly TRBD2 (6 bases). Germline values: CDR1 SGHRS, CDR2 YFSETQ. The CDR3 totals 16 residues. V was shortened by 4 bases and J by 5 bases, with 20 bases between the two germline ends. CDR3 bases: TGCGCCAGCAGCGCAATCCGGGACTCGGCGCAAGATACGCAGTATTTT. The encoded protein is CASSAIRDSAQDTQYF. Complete variable domain (other parts from reference TRBV5-1 and TRBJ2-3): KAGVTQTPRYLIKTRGQQVTLSCSPISGHRSVSWYQQTPGQGLQFLFEYFSETQRNKGNFPGRFSGRQFSNSRSEMNVSTLELGDSALYLCASSAIRDSAQDTQYFGPGTRLTVL.

The chain uses TRBV5-1 and TRBJ2-1, with 8 bases lining up with TRBD2. The CDR3 runs to 14 residues. V trimming: 1 base; J trimming: 9 bases; junction bases outside the gene matches: 6. Germline V CDR1 and CDR2: SGHRS, YFSETQ. The CDR3 is CASSLLGGAVEQFF. The DNA for the CDR3 is TGCGCCAGCAGCTTGCTCGGGGGGGCGGTTGAGCAGTTCTTC.

The chain has TRBV10-2 and TRBJ2-5; D gene unclear. CDR3 size: 13 residues. Germline V gives CDR1 WSHSY, CDR2 SAAADI. The V end lost 3 bases, the J end lost 0 bases, and 5 bases lay between the germline ends. In DNA, the CDR3 is TGCGCCAGCAGTGAAAGGGACCAAGAGACCCAGTACTTC. Translation: CASSERDQETQYF.